This paragraph covers one T cell receptor (beta chain) sequence. The clone's antigen remains unknown. One base away there is no much larger clone; base qualities are not given. These data come from a study of blood T cell repertoires in COVID-19 (TCRdb year 2020). In terms of the full investigation: The collaborator samples originated in the United States, Italy and Spain and spanned the acute and convalescent phases of COVID-19. The prospective study material was composed of cDNA or gDNA derived from T cells, B-cell-depleted T cells, or PBMCs. Deeply sampled blood TCRbeta repertoires from subjects exposed to, actively infected with, or recovered from COVID-19 were included in the dataset. The repertoires were released in a freely available public database intended as a resource for research on the immune response to SARS-CoV-2. The samples were drawn from the first 160 participants of the ongoing ImmuneRACE study and from 1,254 subjects provided by 6 global collaborators. Sample metadata almost always included a de-identified subject ID, COVID-19 status, age in years and sex. Where available, HLA class I and class II types were taken from metadata supplied by the sample provider and were not determined by assay-based typing.

The germline V gene (reference sequence) gives CDR1 as LNHDA and CDR2 as SQIVND. Including the terminal cysteine and phenylalanine, the CDR3 comprises 14 residues. Only the CDR3 part of the read is kept: 42 bases, read in frame from the first base. Trimming costs V 5 bases and J 4 bases, and their ends lie 12 bases apart. The study at large found these results: The amount of clinical and demographic metadata varied by source and participant and was provided uncurated.

At one collaborating source in Seattle, patients were enrolled during active infection and were followed longitudinally through the course of disease. Each collaborating institution followed its own protocols to collect whole blood in K2EDTA tubes. For TCRbeta analysis, collaborators shipped samples in one of three forms: frozen whole blood, isolated PBMCs, or DNA extracted from either of those sample types. TCRbeta CDR3 regions were amplified from genomic DNA by means of the immunoSEQ Assay, a bias-controlled multiplex PCR. On the authors' methods: The number of nucleated cells in each sample was estimated by amplification of reference gene primers within the assay. Sequence reads were collapsed and filtered to measure the absolute abundance of every unique TCRbeta CDR3 rearrangement. For each sample, productive Simpson clonality was calculated by taking the square root of Simpson's diversity index across productive rearrangements. TCRdb took this table from immuneACCESS and kept in-frame rearrangements with V and J called. Such tables lack part of the clones; where checked against another copy, unresolved V genes explain under half of the gap, and the rest is unexplained. V and J calls and clone size are those listed in that table; D and trimming were worked out from the DNA. Present in this sample are approximately 260,000 clones, 80% to 90% of which were seen just once. Of the sample, 10% is held by the ten largest clones.

The sequence was collected from a woman aged 70 to 79 with COVID-19, enrolled during active disease. The sequenced sample was peripheral blood. The V and J genes are TRBV19 and TRBJ1-5, with TRBD1 perhaps the D gene, on 6 matching bases. The CDR3 protein is CASSPAGANQPQHF. The DNA reads as follows: TGTGCCAGTAGTCCGGCAGGGGCAAATCAGCCCCAGCATTTT.